The clone carrying this T cell receptor beta chain was observed a single time. The data were obtained in a study of radiotherapy plus CTLA-4 blockade in lung cancer. Trimming left V 2 bases short and J 8 bases short, with 13 bases between. Germline values: CDR1 MNHNS, CDR2 SASEGT. CDR3 length: 14 amino acids. The repertoire was sequenced with immunoSEQ multiplex PCR; TCRdb's copy has only in-frame clones and lacks some. The sample has around 95,000 clones; around four fifths are singletons. This receptor was taken from a human donor with non-small cell lung cancer who had stable disease on radiotherapy plus ipilimumab. This chain joins TRBV6-1 and TRBJ2-4, with D unclear. Source: peripheral blood, taken from a patient treated with radiotherapy plus ipilimumab. The CDR3 protein is CASSERFSAYIQYF. The CDR3 DNA reads as TGTGCCAGCAGTGAAAGATTTTCCGCTTACATTCAGTACTTC.